This T cell receptor (beta chain) was sequenced during a study of blood T cell repertoires in COVID-19. About the research overall: Both acute and convalescent COVID-19 samples were obtained from the United States, Italy and Spain. From T cells, B-cell-depleted T cells, or PBMCs came the material, which was cDNA or gDNA.

This CDR3 spans 15 amino acids. The trim removed 4 bases at V and 7 bases at J, leaving 6 bases unmatched. CDR1 is SGHVS and CDR2 is FNYEAQ in the germline V gene. Seattle patients were enrolled during active infection and followed longitudinally. Study processing details: Cell counts per sample came from amplifying reference gene primers. This table comes from immunoSEQ multiplex PCR, and its TCRdb copy is limited to in-frame clones, with some not included. V and J calls plus clone size are reproduced from that table; the DNA served to infer D and trimming. The table shows 310,000 or so clones, with 87% occurring only once.

The sequencing input was peripheral blood. This chain joins TRBV7-6 and TRBJ1-4; 10 nucleotides agree with TRBD1. This receptor was taken from a man younger than 40 with COVID-19, enrolled during active disease. The CDR3 DNA reads TGTGCCAGCAGCTCGACAGGGGGCGCCGCTGAAAAACTGTTTTTT. Protein product: CASSSTGGAAEKLFF.